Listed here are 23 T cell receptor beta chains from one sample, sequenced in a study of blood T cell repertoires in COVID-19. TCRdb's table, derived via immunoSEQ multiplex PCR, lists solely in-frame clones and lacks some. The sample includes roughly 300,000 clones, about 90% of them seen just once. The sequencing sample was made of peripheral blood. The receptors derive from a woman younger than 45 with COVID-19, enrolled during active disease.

The CDR3 is CASSSSGGVHNEQFF. Written as DNA, the CDR3 is TGTGCCAGCAGCTCCAGCGGGGGGGTTCACAATGAGCAGTTCTTC. The chain recombines TRBV6-5 with TRBJ2-1, with 10 bases identical to TRBD2. The germline gives CDR1 MNHEY, CDR2 SVGAGI. With V trimmed by 6 bases and J by 5 bases, 7 bases remained unmatched. The CDR3 has 15 residues.

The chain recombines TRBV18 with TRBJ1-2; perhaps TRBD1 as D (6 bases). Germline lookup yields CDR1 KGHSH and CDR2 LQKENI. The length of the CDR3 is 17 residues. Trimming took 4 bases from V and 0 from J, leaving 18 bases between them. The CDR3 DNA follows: TGTGCCAGCTCACTCGAGGGACACCCAGGAGCTAACTATGGCTACACCTTC. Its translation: CASSLEGHPGANYGYTF.

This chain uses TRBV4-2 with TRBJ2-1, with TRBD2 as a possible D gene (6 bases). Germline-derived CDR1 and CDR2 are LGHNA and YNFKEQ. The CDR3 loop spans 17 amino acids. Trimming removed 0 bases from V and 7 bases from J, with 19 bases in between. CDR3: CASSQDSGRRGGNEQFF. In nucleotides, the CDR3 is TGTGCCAGCAGCCAAGATAGTGGAAGGCGGGGCGGGAATGAGCAGTTCTTC.

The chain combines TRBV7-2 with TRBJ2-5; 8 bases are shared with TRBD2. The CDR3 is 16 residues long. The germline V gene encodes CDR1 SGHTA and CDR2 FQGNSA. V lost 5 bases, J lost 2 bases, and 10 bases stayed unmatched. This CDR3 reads CASSHWGRGAQETQYF. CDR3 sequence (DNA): TGTGCCAGCAGCCACTGGGGGCGGGGGGCTCAAGAGACCCAGTACTTC.

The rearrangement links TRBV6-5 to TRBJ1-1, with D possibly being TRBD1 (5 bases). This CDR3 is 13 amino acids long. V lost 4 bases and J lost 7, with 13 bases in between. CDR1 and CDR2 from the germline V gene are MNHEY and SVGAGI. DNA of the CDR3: TGTGCCAGCAGTTCCCCTGGGGGGTTTGAAGCTTTCTTT. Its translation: CASSSPGGFEAFF.

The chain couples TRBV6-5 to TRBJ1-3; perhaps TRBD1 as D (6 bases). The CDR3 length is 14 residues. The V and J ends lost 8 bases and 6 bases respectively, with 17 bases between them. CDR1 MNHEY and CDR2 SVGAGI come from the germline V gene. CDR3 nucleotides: TGTGCCAGCCAACGATCCGGGACAAAAAACACCATATATTTT. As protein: CASQRSGTKNTIYF.

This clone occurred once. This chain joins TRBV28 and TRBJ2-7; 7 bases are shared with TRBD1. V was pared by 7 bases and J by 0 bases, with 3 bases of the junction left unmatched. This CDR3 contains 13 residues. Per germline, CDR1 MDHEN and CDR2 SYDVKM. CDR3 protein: CASMYRGSYEQYF. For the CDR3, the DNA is TGTGCCAGCATGTACAGGGGCTCCTACGAGCAGTACTTC.

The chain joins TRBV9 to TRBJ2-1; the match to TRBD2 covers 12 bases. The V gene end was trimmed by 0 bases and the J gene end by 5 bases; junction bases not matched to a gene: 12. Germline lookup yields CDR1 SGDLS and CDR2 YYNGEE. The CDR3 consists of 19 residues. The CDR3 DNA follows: TGTGCCAGCAGCGTAGGGGTGACTAGCGGGGGAGGACGGAACAATGAGCAGTTCTTC. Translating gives CASSVGVTSGGGRNNEQFF.

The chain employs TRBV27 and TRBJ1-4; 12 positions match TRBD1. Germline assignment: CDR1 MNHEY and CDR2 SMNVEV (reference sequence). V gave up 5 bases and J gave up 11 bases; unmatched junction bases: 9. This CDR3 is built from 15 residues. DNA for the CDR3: TGTGCCAGCAGTAATACCGGGACAGGGGGCAGGAAACTGTTTTTT. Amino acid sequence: CASSNTGTGGRKLFF.

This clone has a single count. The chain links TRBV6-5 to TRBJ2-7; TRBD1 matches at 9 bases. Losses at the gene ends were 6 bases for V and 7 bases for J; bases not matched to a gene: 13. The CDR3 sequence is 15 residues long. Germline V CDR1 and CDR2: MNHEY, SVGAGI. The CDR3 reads CASRRNRDRVGEQYF. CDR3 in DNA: TGTGCCAGCAGACGCAACCGGGACAGGGTGGGGGAGCAGTACTTC.

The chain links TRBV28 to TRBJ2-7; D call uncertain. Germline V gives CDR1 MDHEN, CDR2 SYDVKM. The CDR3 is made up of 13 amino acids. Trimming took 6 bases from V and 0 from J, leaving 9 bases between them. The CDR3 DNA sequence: TGTGCCAGCAGCCCGCCTAACTCCTACGAGCAGTACTTC. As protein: CASSPPNSYEQYF.

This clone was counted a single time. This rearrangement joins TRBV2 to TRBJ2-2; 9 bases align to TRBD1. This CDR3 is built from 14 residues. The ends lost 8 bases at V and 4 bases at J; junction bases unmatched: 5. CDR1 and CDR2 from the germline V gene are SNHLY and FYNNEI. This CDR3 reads CASRQGGGTGELFF. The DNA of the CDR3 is TGTGCCAGCCGACAGGGGGGCGGCACCGGGGAGCTGTTTTTT.

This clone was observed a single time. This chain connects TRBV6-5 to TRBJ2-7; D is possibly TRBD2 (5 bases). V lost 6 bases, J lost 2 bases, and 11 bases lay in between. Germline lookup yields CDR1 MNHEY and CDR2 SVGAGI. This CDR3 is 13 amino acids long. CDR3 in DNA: TGTGCCAGCAGGGTTGACGGGACCTACGAGCAGTACTTC. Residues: CASRVDGTYEQYF.

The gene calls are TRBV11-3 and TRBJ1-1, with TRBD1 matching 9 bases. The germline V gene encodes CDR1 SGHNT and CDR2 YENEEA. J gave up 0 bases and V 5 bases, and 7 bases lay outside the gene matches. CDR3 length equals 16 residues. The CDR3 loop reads CASSPGQGYMNTEAFF. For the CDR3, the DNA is TGTGCCAGCAGCCCGGGACAGGGATACATGAACACTGAAGCTTTCTTT.

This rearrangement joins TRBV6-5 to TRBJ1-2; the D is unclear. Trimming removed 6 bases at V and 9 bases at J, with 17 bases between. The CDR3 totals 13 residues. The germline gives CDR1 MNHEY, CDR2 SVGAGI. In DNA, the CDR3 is TGTGCCAGCAGGATTAAAGGAGGCCTAAGCTACACCTTC. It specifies CASRIKGGLSYTF.

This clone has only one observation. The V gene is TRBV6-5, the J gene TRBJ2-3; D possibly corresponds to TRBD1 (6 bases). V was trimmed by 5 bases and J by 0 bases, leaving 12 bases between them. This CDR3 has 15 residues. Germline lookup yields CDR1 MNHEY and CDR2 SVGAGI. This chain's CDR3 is CASSRRGTSTDTQYF. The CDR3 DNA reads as TGTGCCAGCAGTCGCAGGGGTACCAGCACAGATACGCAGTATTTT.

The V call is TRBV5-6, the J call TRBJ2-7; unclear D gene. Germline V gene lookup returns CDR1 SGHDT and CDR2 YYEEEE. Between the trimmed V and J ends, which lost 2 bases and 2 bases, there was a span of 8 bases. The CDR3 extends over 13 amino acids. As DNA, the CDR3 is TGTGCCAGCAGCTTCGGCCGGGCCTACGAGCAGTACTTC. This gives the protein CASSFGRAYEQYF.

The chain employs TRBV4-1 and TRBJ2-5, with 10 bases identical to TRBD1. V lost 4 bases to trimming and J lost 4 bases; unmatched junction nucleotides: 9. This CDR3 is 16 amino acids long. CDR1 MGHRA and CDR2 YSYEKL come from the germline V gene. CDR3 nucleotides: TGCGCCAGCAGCCGGGACAGGGGAATCCAGGGAGAGACCCAGTACTTC. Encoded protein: CASSRDRGIQGETQYF.

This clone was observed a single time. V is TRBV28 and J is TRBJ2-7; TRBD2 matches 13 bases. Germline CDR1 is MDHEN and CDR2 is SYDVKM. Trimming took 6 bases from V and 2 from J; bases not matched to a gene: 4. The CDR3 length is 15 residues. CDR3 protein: CASRTSGGITYEQYF. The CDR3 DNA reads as TGTGCCAGCAGGACTAGCGGGGGGATCACCTACGAGCAGTACTTC.

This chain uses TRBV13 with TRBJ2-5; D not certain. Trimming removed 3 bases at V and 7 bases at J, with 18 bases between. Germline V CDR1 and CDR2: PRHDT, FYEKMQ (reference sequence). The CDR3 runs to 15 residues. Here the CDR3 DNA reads TGTGCCAGCAGCTTCCGGGTGAATCCTCTAGGGACCCAGTACTTC. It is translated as CASSFRVNPLGTQYF.

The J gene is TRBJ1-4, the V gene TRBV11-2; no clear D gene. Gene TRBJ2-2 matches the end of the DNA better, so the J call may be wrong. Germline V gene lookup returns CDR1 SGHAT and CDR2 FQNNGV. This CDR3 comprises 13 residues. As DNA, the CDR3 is TGTGCCAGCAGCTTGATCGTTGCAGGGGAGCTGTTTTTT. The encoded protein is CASSLIVAGELFF.

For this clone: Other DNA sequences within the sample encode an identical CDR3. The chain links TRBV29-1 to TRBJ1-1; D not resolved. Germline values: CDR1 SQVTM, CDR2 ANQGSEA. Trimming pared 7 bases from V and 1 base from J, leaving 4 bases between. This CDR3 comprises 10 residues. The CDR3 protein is CSGQNTEAFF. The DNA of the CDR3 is TGCAGCGGACAGAACACTGAAGCTTTCTTT.

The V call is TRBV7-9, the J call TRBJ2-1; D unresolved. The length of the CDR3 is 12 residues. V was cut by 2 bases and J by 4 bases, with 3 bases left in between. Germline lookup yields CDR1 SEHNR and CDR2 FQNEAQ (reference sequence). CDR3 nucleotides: TGTGCCAGCAGCTTACCTTACAATGAGCAGTTCTTC. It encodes CASSLPYNEQFF.